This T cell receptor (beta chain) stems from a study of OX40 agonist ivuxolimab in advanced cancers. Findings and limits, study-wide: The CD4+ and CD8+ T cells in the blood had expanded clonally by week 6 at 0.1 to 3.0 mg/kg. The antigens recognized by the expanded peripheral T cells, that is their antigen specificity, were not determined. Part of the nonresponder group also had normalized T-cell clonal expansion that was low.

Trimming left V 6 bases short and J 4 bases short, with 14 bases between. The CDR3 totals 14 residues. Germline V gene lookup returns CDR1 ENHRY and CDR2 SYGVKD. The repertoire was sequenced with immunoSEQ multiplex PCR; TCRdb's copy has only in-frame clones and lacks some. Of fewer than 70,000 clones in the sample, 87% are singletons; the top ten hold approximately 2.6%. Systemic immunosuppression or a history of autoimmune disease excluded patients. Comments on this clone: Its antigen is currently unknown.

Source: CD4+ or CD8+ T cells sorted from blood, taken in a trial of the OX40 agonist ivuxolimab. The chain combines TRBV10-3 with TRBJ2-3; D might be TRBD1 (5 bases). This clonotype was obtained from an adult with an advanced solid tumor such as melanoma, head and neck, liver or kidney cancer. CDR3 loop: CAIRPDTSADTQYF. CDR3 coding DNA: TGTGCCATCAGGCCGGACACGAGCGCAGATACGCAGTATTTT.